This note documents a single T cell receptor (beta chain) sequence. Its antigen is unidentified. A much larger clone is a single base away; this may be a read error. Given the absence of the conserved phenylalanine or tryptophan at the CDR3 end, a read error is likely. The CDR3 spans 15 residues. In germline, CDR1 is LGHNA, CDR2 YSLEER. V was clipped by 0 bases and J by 2 bases, with 11 bases between them. Researchers amplified the TCR beta CDR3 regions from RNA transcripts. Initially, a first-round RT-PCR of the TCR CDR3 employed the HTBI primer set. In TCRdb, the multiplex PCR reads were re-called with MiXCR into one record per CDR3 protein. The sample lists fewer than 550,000 distinct CDR3 sequences, approximately 25% seen once, with approximately 11% in the top ten. This entry is derived from a study of T cells in Graves' hyperthyroidism and ophthalmopathy. Study-level results: Most expanded thyroid clonotypes above 0.001 recurred in blood. Progression to ophthalmopathy was predicted a median of roughly 6.6 months early.

Duration under 3 months, a NOSPECS grade of at least 4, and a Clinical Activity Score of at least 3 characterized the ophthalmopathy patients. Orbital computed tomography and thyroid ultrasound, together with serum TRAb and thyroxine and clinical symptoms, were used for diagnoses. The sample consisted of blood. The chain employs TRBV4-3 and TRBJ2-7; D is unresolved. This clonotype originated in a woman in her twenties or thirties with Graves' ophthalmopathy. CDR3 in amino acids: CASSQDIGHTYEQYY. DNA of the CDR3: TGCGCCAGCAGCCAAGATATCGGCCACACCTACGAGCAGTACTAC.